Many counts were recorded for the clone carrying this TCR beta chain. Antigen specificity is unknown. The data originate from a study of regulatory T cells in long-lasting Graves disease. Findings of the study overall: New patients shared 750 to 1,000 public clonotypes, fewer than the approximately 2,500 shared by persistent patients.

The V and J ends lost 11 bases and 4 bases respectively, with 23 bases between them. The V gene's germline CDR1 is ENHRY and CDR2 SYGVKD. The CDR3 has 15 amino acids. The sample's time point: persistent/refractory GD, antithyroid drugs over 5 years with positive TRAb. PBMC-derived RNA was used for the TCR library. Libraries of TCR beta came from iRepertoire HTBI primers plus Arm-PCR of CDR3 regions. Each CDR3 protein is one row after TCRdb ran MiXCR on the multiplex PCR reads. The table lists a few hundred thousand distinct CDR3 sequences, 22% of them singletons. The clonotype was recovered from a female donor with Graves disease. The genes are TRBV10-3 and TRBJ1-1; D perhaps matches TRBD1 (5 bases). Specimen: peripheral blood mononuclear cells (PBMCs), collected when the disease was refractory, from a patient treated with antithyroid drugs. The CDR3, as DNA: TGTGCCGGTAGAAGTGGGAAGCAGGGATCCACTGAAGCTTTCTTT. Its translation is CAGRSGKQGSTEAFF.